This entry lists 13 T cell receptor beta chains sequenced from one sample in a study of shared clonotypes between healthy human individuals. Libraries were prepared by immunoSEQ multiplex PCR; TCRdb keeps only in-frame clonotypes and omits some of them. The data show nearly 1 million clones, with around 80% seen just once and about 1.5% held by the top ten. Sequenced input: memory CD4+ T cells sorted from blood. Subset given: CD45RA-negative fraction. Receptors originate from a man in his late teens or twenties in good health.

The V call is TRBV7-9, the J call TRBJ1-1; the D is unclear. This CDR3 is built from 14 residues. Germline CDR1 reads SEHNR; CDR2 reads FQNEAQ (reference sequence). V was pared by 2 bases and J by 4 bases, with 11 bases between. The CDR3, as DNA: TGTGCCAGCAGCTTATTTGTCGGCGGCACTGAAGCTTTCTTT. It encodes CASSLFVGGTEAFF. Looking up the rest from reference TRBV7-9 and TRBJ1-1 gives the full variable domain: DTGVSQNPRHKITKRGQNVTFRCDPISEHNRLYWYRQTLGQGPEFLTYFQNEAQLEKSRLLSDRFSAERPKGSFSTLEIQRTEQGDSAMYLCASSLFVGGTEAFFGQGTRLTVV.

This clone was seen once. The CDR3 spells CASTSGSETQYF. The DNA for the CDR3 is TGTGCCAGTACCAGCGGGAGCGAGACCCAGTACTTC. The chain recombines TRBV19 with TRBJ2-5; 8 bases agree with TRBD2. Germline V gene sequence: CDR1 LNHDA, CDR2 SQIVND (reference sequence). V dropped 7 bases and J dropped 5; count of bases not matched to a gene: 3. The CDR3 runs to 12 residues.

Concerning this clone: Other nucleotide sequences from this sample produce the same CDR3. The chain is built from TRBV2 and TRBJ2-5; TRBD2 might be the D (6 bases). The V end lost 4 bases, the J end lost 5 bases, and 11 bases lay between the germline ends. The CDR3 is 13 residues long. Germline V gene lookup returns CDR1 SNHLY and CDR2 FYNNEI. The CDR3 region has the DNA TGTGCCAGCAGTGTGGGGGGAAGGGAGACCCAGTACTTC. Amino acid sequence: CASSVGGRETQYF.

Concerning this clone itself: The sample has other DNA sequences that encode this CDR3 too. The V call is TRBV2, the J call TRBJ2-6; no firm D call. The CDR3 is made up of 15 amino acids. Germline-derived CDR1 and CDR2 are SNHLY and FYNNEI. V was cut by 2 bases and J by 1 base, with 6 bases left in between. The CDR3 is CASSELGSGANVLTF. DNA for the CDR3: TGTGCCAGCAGTGAATTGGGTTCTGGGGCCAACGTCCTGACTTTC.

J is TRBJ2-5 and V is TRBV7-2; the D is unclear. The CDR3 runs to 14 residues. Between the trimmed V and J ends, which lost 5 bases and 3 bases, there was a span of 13 bases. Germline V lookup: CDR1 SGHTA, CDR2 FQGNSA. The CDR3 spells CASSPRMAEETQYF. In DNA, the CDR3 is TGTGCCAGCAGCCCCCGAATGGCGGAAGAGACCCAGTACTTC. The full variable domain, its missing parts supplied by reference TRBV7-2 and TRBJ2-5, is GAGVSQSPSNKVTEKGKDVELRCDPISGHTALYWYRQSLGQGLEFLIYFQGNSAPDKSGLPSDRFSAERTGGSVSTLTIQRTQQEDSAVYLCASSPRMAEETQYFGPGTRLLVL.

V is TRBV19 and J is TRBJ2-3; 9 bases match TRBD2. The CDR3 covers 15 residues. Trimming took 5 bases from V and 2 from J; bases not matched to a gene: 5. Germline lookup yields CDR1 LNHDA and CDR2 SQIVND (reference sequence). CDR3 sequence reads: CASSFTSGPTDTQYF. DNA of the CDR3: TGTGCCAGTAGTTTTACTAGCGGGCCCACAGATACGCAGTATTTT.

The sample holds a few counts of this clone. The chain has TRBV25-1 and TRBJ1-1; D is ambiguous. CDR3 length equals 14 residues. V was trimmed by 3 bases and J by 0 bases, leaving 8 bases between them. The germline CDR1 and CDR2 sequences are MGHDK and SYGVNS. CDR3 protein: CASSEVGMNTEAFF. CDR3 in DNA: TGTGCCAGCAGTGAGGTTGGGATGAACACTGAAGCTTTCTTT.

The chain carries TRBV7-9 and TRBJ1-3; D perhaps matches TRBD1 (5 bases). The CDR3 spans 16 residues. From germline, CDR1 is SEHNR and CDR2 FQNEAQ (reference sequence). With 1 base removed from V and 0 bases from J, the gap between germline ends came to 10 bases. CDR3: CASSLVQGGSGNTIYF. The CDR3 DNA sequence: TGTGCCAGCAGCTTAGTCCAGGGTGGCTCTGGAAACACCATATATTTT.

V is TRBV18 and J is TRBJ2-1; 10 bases are shared with TRBD2. This CDR3 spans 16 amino acids. The junction had 10 bases not matched to a gene; V was cut back by 5 bases and J by 6 bases. Per the germline V gene, CDR1 is KGHSH and CDR2 is LQKENI. This chain's CDR3 is CASSTGASGGRNEQFF. CDR3 coding DNA: TGTGCCAGCTCAACGGGGGCTAGCGGGGGACGCAATGAGCAGTTCTTC.

V is TRBV28 and J is TRBJ1-5, with TRBD1 matching 10 bases. The CDR3 loop spans 18 amino acids. Per germline, CDR1 MDHEN and CDR2 SYDVKM. V was pared by 4 bases and J by 7 bases, with 16 bases of the junction left unmatched. Here the CDR3 reads CASSSLAGQGTSRQPQHF. The CDR3 DNA is TGTGCCAGCAGTTCCTTGGCGGGACAGGGGACATCACGACAGCCCCAGCATTTT.

V usage is TRBV5-5 and J usage is TRBJ1-3; D gene unclear. Germline V gene sequence: CDR1 SGHKS, CDR2 YYEKEE (reference sequence). The CDR3 loop spans 15 amino acids. Trimming left V 2 bases short and J 1 base short, with 10 bases between. The CDR3 DNA sequence: TGTGCCAGCAGCTTCGAAACAGCGTCTGGAAACACCATATATTTT. Protein: CASSFETASGNTIYF.

V gene TRBV5-1 combines with J gene TRBJ1-1; TRBD1 aligns across 7 bases. J was trimmed by 8 bases and V by 3 bases; bases with no gene match: 7. There are 13 residues in the CDR3. The germline gives CDR1 SGHRS, CDR2 YFSETQ. The CDR3 bases are TGCGCCAGCAGCTCGACAGGGAAGGCAGAAGCTTTCTTT. Its protein is CASSSTGKAEAFF.

The CDR3 sequence is CASSLQDRGNGYTF. Written as DNA, the CDR3 is TGCGCCAGCAGCTTGCAAGACAGGGGGAATGGCTACACCTTC. V usage is TRBV5-1 and J usage is TRBJ1-2, with TRBD1 identical over 9 bases. V shed 1 base and J 6 bases; nucleotides not matched to a gene: 4. Germline V gene lookup returns CDR1 SGHRS and CDR2 YFSETQ. The length of the CDR3 is 14 residues.